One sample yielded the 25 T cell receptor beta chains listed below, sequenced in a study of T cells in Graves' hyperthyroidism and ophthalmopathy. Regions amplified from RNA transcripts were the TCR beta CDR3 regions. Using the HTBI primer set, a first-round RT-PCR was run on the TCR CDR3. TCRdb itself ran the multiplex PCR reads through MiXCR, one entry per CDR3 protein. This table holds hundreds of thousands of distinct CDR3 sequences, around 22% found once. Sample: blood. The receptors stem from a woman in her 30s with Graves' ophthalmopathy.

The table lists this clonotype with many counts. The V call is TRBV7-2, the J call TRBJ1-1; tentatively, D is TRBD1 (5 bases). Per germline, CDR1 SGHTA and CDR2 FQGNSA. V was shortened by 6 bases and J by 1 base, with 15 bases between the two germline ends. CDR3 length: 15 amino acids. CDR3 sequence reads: CASRPQAGTNTEAFF. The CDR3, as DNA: TGTGCCAGCAGGCCCCAGGCGGGGACGAACACTGAAGCTTTCTTT.

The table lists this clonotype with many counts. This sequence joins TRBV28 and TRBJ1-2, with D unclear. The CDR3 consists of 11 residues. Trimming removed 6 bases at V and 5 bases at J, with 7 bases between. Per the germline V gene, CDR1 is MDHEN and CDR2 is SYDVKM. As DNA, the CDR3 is TGTGCCAGCAGCCCCGGATATGGCTACACCTTC. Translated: CASSPGYGYTF.

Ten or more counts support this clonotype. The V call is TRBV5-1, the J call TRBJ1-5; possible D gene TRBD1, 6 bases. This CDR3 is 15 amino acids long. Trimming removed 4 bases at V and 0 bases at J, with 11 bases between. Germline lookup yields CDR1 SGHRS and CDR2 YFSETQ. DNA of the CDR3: TGCGCCAGCAGCCCGACAGGCAATAGCAATCAGCCCCAGCATTTT. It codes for CASSPTGNSNQPQHF.

The CDR3 sequence: CAWSRGDSPLHF. DNA for the CDR3: TGTGCCTGGAGTAGGGGGGACTCACCCCTCCACTTT. The chain couples TRBV30 to TRBJ1-6; D perhaps matches TRBD1 (6 bases). V was cut by 2 bases and J by 10 bases, with 9 bases left in between. The V gene's germline CDR1 is GTSNPN and CDR2 SVGIG (reference sequence). The CDR3 contains 12 residues.

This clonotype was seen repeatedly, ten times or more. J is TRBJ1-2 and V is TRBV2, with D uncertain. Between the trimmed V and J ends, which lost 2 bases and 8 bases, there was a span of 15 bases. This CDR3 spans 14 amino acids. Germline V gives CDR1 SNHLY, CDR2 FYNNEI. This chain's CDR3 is CASSEMSGPEGYTF. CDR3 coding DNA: TGTGCCAGCAGTGAAATGTCGGGTCCGGAGGGCTACACCTTC.

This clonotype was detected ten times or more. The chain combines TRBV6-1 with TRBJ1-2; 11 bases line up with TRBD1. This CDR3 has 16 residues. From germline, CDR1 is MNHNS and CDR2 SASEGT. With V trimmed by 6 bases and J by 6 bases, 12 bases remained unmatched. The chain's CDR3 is CASRLSGGQGANGYTF. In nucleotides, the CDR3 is TGTGCCAGCAGGCTTAGCGGAGGACAGGGGGCCAATGGCTACACCTTC.

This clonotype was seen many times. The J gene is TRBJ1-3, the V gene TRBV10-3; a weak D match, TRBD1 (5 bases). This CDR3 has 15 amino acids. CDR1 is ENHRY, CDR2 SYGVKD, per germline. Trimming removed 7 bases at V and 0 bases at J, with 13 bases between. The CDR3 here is CAIKEDINSGNTIYF. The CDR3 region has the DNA TGTGCCATCAAAGAGGACATCAACTCTGGAAACACCATATATTTT.

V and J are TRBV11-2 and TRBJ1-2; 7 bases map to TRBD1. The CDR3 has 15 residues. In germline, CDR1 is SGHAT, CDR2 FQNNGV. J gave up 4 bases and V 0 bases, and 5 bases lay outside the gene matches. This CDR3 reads CASSLEGQKFYGYTF. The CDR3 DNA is TGTGCCAGCAGCTTAGAGGGACAGAAGTTCTATGGCTACACCTTC.

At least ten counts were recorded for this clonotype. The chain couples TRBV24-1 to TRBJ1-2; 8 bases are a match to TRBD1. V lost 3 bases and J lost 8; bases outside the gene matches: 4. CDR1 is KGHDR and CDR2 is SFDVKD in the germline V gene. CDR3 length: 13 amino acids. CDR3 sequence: CATSDGQGKGYTF. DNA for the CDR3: TGTGCCACCAGTGATGGACAGGGTAAAGGCTACACCTTC.

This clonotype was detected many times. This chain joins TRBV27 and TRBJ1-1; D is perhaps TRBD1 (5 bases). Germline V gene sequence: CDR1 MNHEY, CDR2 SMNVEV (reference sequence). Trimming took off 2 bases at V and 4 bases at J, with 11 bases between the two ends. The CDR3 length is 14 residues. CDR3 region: CASSLVGGTTEAFF. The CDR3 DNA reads TGTGCCAGCAGTTTAGTGGGCGGGACCACTGAAGCTTTCTTT.

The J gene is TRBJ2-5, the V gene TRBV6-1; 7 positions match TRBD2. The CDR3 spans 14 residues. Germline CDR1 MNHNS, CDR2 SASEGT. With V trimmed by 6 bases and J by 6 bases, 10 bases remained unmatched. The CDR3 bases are TGTGCCAGCAGCCGAAGCGGGGCCAAACAGACCCAGTACTTC. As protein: CASSRSGAKQTQYF.

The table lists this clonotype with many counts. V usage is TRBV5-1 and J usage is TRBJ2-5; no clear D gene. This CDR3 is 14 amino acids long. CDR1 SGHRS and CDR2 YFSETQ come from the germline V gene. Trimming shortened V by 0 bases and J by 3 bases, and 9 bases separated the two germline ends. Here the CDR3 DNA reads TGCGCCAGCAGCTTGGGAACTCTTGAAGAGACCCAGTACTTC. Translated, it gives CASSLGTLEETQYF.

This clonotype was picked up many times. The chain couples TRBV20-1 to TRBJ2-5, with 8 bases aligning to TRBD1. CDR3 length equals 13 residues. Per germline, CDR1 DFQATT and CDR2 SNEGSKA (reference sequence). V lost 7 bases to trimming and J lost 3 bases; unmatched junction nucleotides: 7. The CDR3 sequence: CSVPTGAEETQYF. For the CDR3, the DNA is TGCAGTGTTCCGACAGGGGCGGAAGAGACCCAGTACTTC.

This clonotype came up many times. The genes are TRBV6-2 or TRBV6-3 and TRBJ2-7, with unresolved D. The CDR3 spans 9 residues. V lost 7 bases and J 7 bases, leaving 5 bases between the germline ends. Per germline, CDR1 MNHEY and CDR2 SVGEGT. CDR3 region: CASTGEQYF. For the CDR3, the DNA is TGTGCCAGCACTGGTGAGCAGTACTTC.

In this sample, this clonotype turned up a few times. CDR3 DNA sequence: TGTGCCAGCAGTTCACCCGGGACTAGCGGCACAGATACGCAGTATTTT. This codes for CASSSPGTSGTDTQYF. The chain carries TRBV28 and TRBJ2-3; 10 nucleotides align to TRBD2. V was clipped by 4 bases and J by 1 base; unmatched bases: 5. The CDR3 is 16 amino acids. In germline, CDR1 is MDHEN, CDR2 SYDVKM.

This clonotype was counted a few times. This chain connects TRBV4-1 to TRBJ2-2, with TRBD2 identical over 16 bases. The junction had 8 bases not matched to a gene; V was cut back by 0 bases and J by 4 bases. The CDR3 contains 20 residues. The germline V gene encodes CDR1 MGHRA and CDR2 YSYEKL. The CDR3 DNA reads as TGCGCCAGCAGCCAAGATGGGGGACTAGCGGGGGGGCCCAGCACCGGGGAGCTGTTTTTT. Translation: CASSQDGGLAGGPSTGELFF.

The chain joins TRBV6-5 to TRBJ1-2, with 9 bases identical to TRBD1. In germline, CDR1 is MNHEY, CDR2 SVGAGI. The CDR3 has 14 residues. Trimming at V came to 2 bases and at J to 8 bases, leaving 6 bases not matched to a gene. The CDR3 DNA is TGTGCCAGCAGTTACACAACGGACAGGGGAGGCTACACCTTC. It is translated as CASSYTTDRGGYTF.

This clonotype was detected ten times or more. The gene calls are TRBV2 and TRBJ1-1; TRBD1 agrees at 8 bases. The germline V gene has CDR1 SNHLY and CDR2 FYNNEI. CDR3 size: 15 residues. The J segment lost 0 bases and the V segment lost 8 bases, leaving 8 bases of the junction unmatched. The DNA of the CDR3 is TGTGCCAGCGCTGCGACAGGGGCGGTGAACACTGAAGCTTTCTTT. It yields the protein CASAATGAVNTEAFF.

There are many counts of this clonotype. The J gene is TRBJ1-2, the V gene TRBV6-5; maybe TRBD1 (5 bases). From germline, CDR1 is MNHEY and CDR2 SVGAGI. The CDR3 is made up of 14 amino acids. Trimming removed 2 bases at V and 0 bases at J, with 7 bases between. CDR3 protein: CASSYGGANYGYTF. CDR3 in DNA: TGTGCCAGCAGTTACGGGGGAGCTAACTATGGCTACACCTTC.

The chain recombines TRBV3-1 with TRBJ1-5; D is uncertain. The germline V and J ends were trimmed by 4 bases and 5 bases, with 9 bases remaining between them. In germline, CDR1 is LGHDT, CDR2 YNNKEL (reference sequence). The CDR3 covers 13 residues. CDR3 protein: CASSPDTYQPQHF. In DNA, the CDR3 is TGTGCCAGCAGCCCAGACACCTATCAGCCCCAGCATTTT.

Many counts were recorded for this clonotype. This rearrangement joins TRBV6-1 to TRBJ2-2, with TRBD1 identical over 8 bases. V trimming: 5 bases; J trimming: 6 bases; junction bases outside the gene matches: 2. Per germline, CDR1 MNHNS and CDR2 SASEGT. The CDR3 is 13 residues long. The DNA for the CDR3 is TGTGCCAGCAGTCGACAGGGGTCCGGGGAGCTGTTTTTT. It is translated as CASSRQGSGELFF.

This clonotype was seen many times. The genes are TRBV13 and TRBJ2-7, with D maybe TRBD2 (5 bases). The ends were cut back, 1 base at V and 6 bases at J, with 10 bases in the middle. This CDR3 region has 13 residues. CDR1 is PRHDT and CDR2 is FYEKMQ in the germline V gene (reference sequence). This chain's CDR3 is CASSLVGVSEQYF. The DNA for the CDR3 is TGTGCCAGCAGCTTAGTCGGGGTTTCCGAGCAGTACTTC.

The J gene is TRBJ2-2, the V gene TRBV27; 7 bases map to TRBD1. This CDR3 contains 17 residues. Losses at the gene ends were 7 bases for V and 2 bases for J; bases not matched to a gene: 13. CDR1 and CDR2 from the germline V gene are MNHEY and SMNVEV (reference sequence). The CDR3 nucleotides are TGTGCCAGCACTCATAGCCCGGACAGGATAAACACCGGGGAGCTGTTTTTT. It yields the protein CASTHSPDRINTGELFF.

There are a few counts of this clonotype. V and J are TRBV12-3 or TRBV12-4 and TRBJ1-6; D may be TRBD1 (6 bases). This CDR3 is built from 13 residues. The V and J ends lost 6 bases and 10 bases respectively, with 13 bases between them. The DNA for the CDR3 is TGTGCCAGCAGCGGACAGTTCGGATCACCCCTCCACTTT. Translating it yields CASSGQFGSPLHF.

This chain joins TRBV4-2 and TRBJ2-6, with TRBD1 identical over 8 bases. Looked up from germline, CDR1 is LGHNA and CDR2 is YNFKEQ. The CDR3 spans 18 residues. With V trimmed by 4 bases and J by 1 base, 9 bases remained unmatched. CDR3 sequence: CASSRGQGGQSGANVLTF. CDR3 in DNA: TGTGCCAGCAGCCGTGGACAGGGTGGCCAGTCTGGGGCCAACGTCCTGACTTTC.